These T cell receptor beta chains were read from a single sample in a study of technical replicates of blood from several donors. Produced via immunoSEQ multiplex PCR; TCRdb's table is partial and in-frame only. The sample consists of about 70,000 clones, roughly 90% of them appearing once. The source material was T cells isolated from PBMCs. These receptors all stem from a human donor in good health. CDR3s leave out the opening cysteine and the closing phenylalanine or tryptophan. The D gene is left open where the match is weak.

CDR3 length	D gene	V gene	J gene	CDR3 protein
10	.	TRBV7-9	TRBJ1-2	ASSLGAYGYT
10	TRBD1	TRBV6-1	TRBJ1-4	ASRGQGEKLF
12	.	TRBV19	TRBJ2-3	ASSIYRGTDTQY
8	.	TRBV20-1	TRBJ1-1	SAGGAEAF
13	TRBD2	TRBV18	TRBJ2-7	ASSPGVAGSDEQY
13	TRBD1	TRBV7-2	TRBJ1-4	ASSHERGHSEKLF
12	TRBD1	TRBV13	TRBJ2-3	ASSRDSSTDTQY
13	.	TRBV6-6	TRBJ1-3	ASSYEALSGNTIY
12	TRBD2	TRBV27	TRBJ2-7	ASSFLAGGYEQY
12	.	TRBV27	TRBJ2-7	ASSLQTQGNEQY
8	.	TRBV9	TRBJ1-1	ATLYTEAF
11	.	TRBV30	TRBJ2-7	AWSSQGGVEQY
10	TRBD1	TRBV2	TRBJ1-4	AGHRDREKLF
10	.	TRBV13	TRBJ2-1	ASSLPYNEQF
11	.	TRBV18	TRBJ1-5	ASSASGDQPQH
16	TRBD2	TRBV27	TRBJ2-1	ASSLMGSGGPSYNEQF
13	.	TRBV4-3	TRBJ1-4	ASSQDTADNEKLF
13	TRBD1	TRBV6-5	TRBJ1-4	ASRSGQGDNEKLF
13	.	TRBV4-3	TRBJ1-2	ASSQGPTGNYGYT
14	TRBD2	TRBV30	TRBJ2-5	AWSVQTSGSQETQY
14	TRBD2	TRBV7-3	TRBJ2-3	ASSLVSGSRADTQY
13	.	TRBV28	TRBJ2-3	ASSFFGSGTDTQY
11	TRBD2	TRBV27	TRBJ2-7	AIWRDYSYEQY
13	.	TRBV7-2	TRBJ2-3	ASSLGGAPTDTQY
14	.	TRBV11-3	TRBJ2-2	ASSPPLGSNTGELF
12	.	TRBV18	TRBJ1-2	ASSPRWEAGGYT
14	TRBD1	TRBV7-6	TRBJ1-1	ASSLSRGGGNTEAF
11	.	TRBV5-4	TRBJ2-2	ASSPMFTGELF
14	.	TRBV4-2	TRBJ1-4	ASSQEGGAQDEKLF
12	.	TRBV9	TRBJ2-7	ASSVDRDAYEQY
10	.	TRBV29-1	TRBJ2-7	SVSPDTYEQY
11	.	TRBV7-3	TRBJ2-5	ASSFALYETQY
13	.	TRBV29-1	TRBJ1-1	SVAYWTALNTEAF
10	TRBD2	TRBV5-6	TRBJ2-5	ASSRGGETQY
15	TRBD2	TRBV4-1	TRBJ2-1	ASSRYEGLAGDNEQF
11	TRBD2	TRBV19	TRBJ2-7	ASSIGLAVEQY
11	.	TRBV15	TRBJ2-5	ATSLTPKETQY
14	TRBD2	TRBV13	TRBJ2-3	ASSYQAGGVTDTQY
11	.	TRBV4-2	TRBJ1-5	ASSQGVDQPQH
12	.	TRBV6-5	TRBJ2-7	ASSYGAKSYEQY
12	.	TRBV18	TRBJ1-2	ASSPSGTPYGYT
11	TRBD2	TRBV29-1	TRBJ2-1	SVAQGGLAEQF
16	TRBD1	TRBV4-2	TRBJ1-5	ASSQAGGWTTDNQPQH
15	TRBD1	TRBV27	TRBJ2-2	ASSGVWTGAYTGELF
8	.	TRBV20-1	TRBJ2-1	SARRYEQF
12	.	TRBV28	TRBJ2-1	ASSLARGYNEQF
12	.	TRBV10-2	TRBJ1-2	ASSEYGLQYGYT
14	.	TRBV6-5	TRBJ2-5	ASSYSKDTGWETQY
16	TRBD2	TRBV7-3	TRBJ2-2	ASSLPVTGRSNTGELF